The 2 T cell receptor beta chains presented below share a single source sample, sequenced in a study of blood T cells in healthy people across ages. The authors ran a second PCR of roughly 6 to 12 cycles using a sample-barcoded 5' primer and a J-beta primer mix. TCRdb called the 5' RACE reads again in MiXCR, with one record for every CDR3 protein. The table has about 900,000 distinct CDR3 sequences, around 48% seen once. Source material: blood. The receptors originated from a man aged 25-40 years in good health.

This clonotype was seen only a few times. The chain joins TRBV4-1 to TRBJ2-6; D remains ambiguous. V gave up 0 bases and J gave up 0 bases, with 12 bases separating them. Germline V gene sequence: CDR1 MGHRA, CDR2 YSYEKL. The CDR3 is 18 residues long. CDR3 in amino acids: CASSQERTAFSGANVLTF. For the CDR3, the DNA is TGCGCCAGCAGCCAAGAGCGGACGGCTTTCTCTGGGGCCAACGTCCTGACTTTC.

For this clonotype: A clone one base away is much larger, so this may be a read error. This rearrangement joins TRBV20-1 to TRBJ1-2; 7 bases are a match to TRBD1. Per germline, CDR1 DFQATT and CDR2 SNEGSKA (reference sequence). This CDR3 comprises 12 residues. V lost 4 bases, J lost 4 bases, and 3 bases stayed unmatched. CDR3 sequence reads: CSANTGAYGYTF. DNA of the CDR3: TGCAGTGCTAATACAGGGGCCTATGGCTACACCTTC.